This T cell receptor (beta chain) was recovered during a study of cytomegalovirus exposure and HLA in healthy donors. Overall study results and limits: CMV serostatus was the only immune exposure information that was available.

With regard to this clone: Its antigen is not known.

The PCR was carried out with 60 Vbeta primers and 13 Jbeta primers. Sequencing used immunoSEQ multiplex PCR; TCRdb keeps in-frame clones, though not all of them. The sample yields some 120,000 clones, more than 60% seen once. The clonotype was recovered from an older woman in good health and CMV-seropositive. Material: PBMCs.

CDR3 protein: CASTYSLGYTF. The CDR3 coding sequence is TGTGCCAGTACATACAGCCTCGGCTACACCTTC. V usage is TRBV19 and J usage is TRBJ1-2; D is uncertain. The V gene's germline CDR1 is LNHDA and CDR2 SQIVND (reference sequence). The V gene lost 7 bases and the J gene lost 8 bases, with 11 bases spanning the gap. There are 11 residues in the CDR3.